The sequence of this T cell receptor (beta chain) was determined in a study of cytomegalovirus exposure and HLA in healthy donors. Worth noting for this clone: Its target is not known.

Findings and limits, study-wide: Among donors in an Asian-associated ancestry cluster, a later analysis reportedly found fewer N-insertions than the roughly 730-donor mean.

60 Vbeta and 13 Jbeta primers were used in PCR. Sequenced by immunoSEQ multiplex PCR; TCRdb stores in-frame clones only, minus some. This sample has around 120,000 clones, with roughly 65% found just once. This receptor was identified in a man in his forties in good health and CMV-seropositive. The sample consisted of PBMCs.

The CDR3 nucleotides are TGTGCCAGCACCCCCGAAAGTTACAGCTCCTACGAGCAGTACTTC. Translation: CASTPESYSSYEQYF. The V call is TRBV7-9, the J call TRBJ2-7; D is unresolved. Germline V gene lookup returns CDR1 SEHNR and CDR2 FQNEAQ (reference sequence). The CDR3 runs 15 residues. The V and J ends lost 7 bases and 0 bases respectively, with 16 bases between them.